One and the same sample provided the 22 T cell receptor beta chains below, sequenced in a study of blood T cell repertoires in COVID-19. Produced via immunoSEQ multiplex PCR; TCRdb's table is partial and in-frame only. The repertoire consists of some 250,000 clones, with around 86% occurring once and the leading ten covering 2.2%. The material sequenced was peripheral blood. The origin of the receptors is a man in his thirties or forties who had recovered from COVID-19.

The chain employs TRBV4-1 and TRBJ2-3, with 7 nucleotides matching TRBD2. The junction had 13 bases not matched to a gene; V was cut back by 1 base and J by 3 bases. Germline-derived CDR1 and CDR2 are MGHRA and YSYEKL. The CDR3 loop spans 18 amino acids. CDR3 in amino acids: CASSQVPSTGGGTDTQYF. CDR3 nucleotides: TGCGCCAGCAGCCAAGTTCCCTCAACCGGGGGAGGGACAGATACGCAGTATTTT.

The chain joins TRBV29-1 to TRBJ1-4; 9 nucleotides match TRBD1. Germline CDR1 reads SQVTM; CDR2 reads ANQGSEA. The CDR3 covers 14 residues. V gave up 0 bases and J gave up 6 bases; unmatched junction bases: 2. CDR3 in DNA: TGCAGCGTTGAAGATCGACAGGGGGATGAAAAACTGTTTTTT. The encoded protein is CSVEDRQGDEKLFF. Based on the CDR3 plus reference TRBV29-1 and TRBJ1-4, the full variable domain is SAVISQKPSRDICQRGTSLTIQCQVDSQVTMMFWYRQQPGQSLTLIATANQGSEATYESGFVIDKFPISRPNLTFSTLTVSNMSPEDSSIYLCSVEDRQGDEKLFFGSGTQLSVL.

The chain joins TRBV3-1 (or the pseudogene TRBV3-2) to TRBJ2-4; 8 nucleotides align to TRBD1. Germline trimming cut 2 bases from V and 3 bases from J; bases unmatched to any gene: 6. There are 16 residues in the CDR3. Germline loops: CDR1 LGHDT, CDR2 YNNKEL (reference sequence). CDR3 protein: CASSQIQGQGKNIQYF. CDR3 coding DNA: TGTGCCAGCAGCCAAATCCAAGGACAGGGCAAAAACATTCAGTACTTC.

The DNA of the CDR3 is TGTGCCAGCTCACCACCGGGAAACAGGGGGAACACTGAAGCTTTCTTT. This sequence encodes CASSPPGNRGNTEAFF. This chain connects TRBV18 to TRBJ1-1; 7 nucleotides align to TRBD1. J was trimmed by 1 base and V by 0 bases; bases with no gene match: 5. The CDR3 runs to 16 residues. Per germline, CDR1 KGHSH and CDR2 LQKENI. The full variable domain, completed using reference TRBV18 and TRBJ1-1, is NAGVMQNPRHLVRRRGQEARLRCSPMKGHSHVYWYRQLPEEGLKFMVYLQKENIIDESGMPKERFSAEFPKEGPSILRIQQVVRGDSAAYFCASSPPGNRGNTEAFFGQGTRLTVV.

The CDR3 sequence is CSVMGTGGLWVNTEAFF. CDR3 in DNA: TGCAGCGTTATGGGGACAGGGGGCTTGTGGGTGAACACTGAAGCTTTCTTT. The rearrangement joins TRBV29-1 to TRBJ1-1; 12 bases fit TRBD1. The CDR3 contains 17 residues. Per germline, CDR1 SQVTM and CDR2 ANQGSEA. The V gene end was trimmed by 5 bases and the J gene end by 0 bases; junction bases not matched to a gene: 10.

CDR3 nucleotide sequence: TGTGCCAGCAGTGAAGAGTGGGACAGGGATGGCTACACCTTC. Amino acids: CASSEEWDRDGYTF. This chain links TRBV6-1 with TRBJ1-2; 9 bases match TRBD1. The CDR3 totals 14 residues. Germline V gene lookup returns CDR1 MNHNS and CDR2 SASEGT. Germline trimming cut 1 base from V and 6 bases from J; bases unmatched to any gene: 3.

This chain joins TRBV11-3 and TRBJ2-7, with 8 bases aligning to TRBD2. Germline assignment: CDR1 SGHNT and CDR2 YENEEA. J lost 3 bases, V lost 5 bases, and 6 bases had no gene match. CDR3 length: 14 residues. The CDR3 region is CASSPGGKGYEQYF. DNA for the CDR3: TGTGCCAGCAGCCCGGGGGGGAAGGGCTACGAGCAGTACTTC.

The chain joins TRBV3-1 (or the pseudogene TRBV3-2) to TRBJ1-5, with D possibly being TRBD1 (6 bases). Germline CDR1 is LGHDT and CDR2 is YNNKEL (reference sequence). V lost 4 bases and J 11 bases, leaving 18 bases between the germline ends. The CDR3 runs 14 residues. CDR3 coding DNA: TGTGCCAGCAGCCCGGACAGCATATCAGCGTCCCAGCATTTT. Encoded protein: CASSPDSISASQHF.

J is TRBJ2-2 and V is TRBV10-1; D unclear. The CDR3 runs 12 residues. Trimming stripped 3 bases from V and 8 bases from J, with 7 bases between. Germline values: CDR1 WNHNN, CDR2 SYGVQD (reference sequence). This CDR3 reads CASSDYWGELFF. The CDR3 DNA reads TGCGCCAGCAGTGATTACTGGGGGGAGCTGTTTTTT.

This clone came up a few times. The chain employs TRBV30 and TRBJ2-3, with 7 bases identical to TRBD1. The length of the CDR3 is 13 residues. Germline CDR1 GTSNPN, CDR2 SVGIG (reference sequence). This chain's CDR3 is CARQGRVSDTQYF. The CDR3 nucleotides read TGTGCTCGACAGGGTAGGGTTTCAGATACGCAGTATTTT.

The rearrangement links TRBV6-2 or TRBV6-3 to TRBJ2-7; 9 bases fit TRBD1. Germline trimming cut 3 bases from V and 2 bases from J; bases unmatched to any gene: 8. In germline, CDR1 is MNHEY, CDR2 SVGEGT. This CDR3 is 16 amino acids long. This chain's CDR3 is CASSYTSGTGTYEQYF. The CDR3 DNA is TGTGCCAGCAGTTATACCTCCGGGACAGGGACCTACGAGCAGTACTTC.

The rearrangement joins TRBV30 to TRBJ1-1; maybe TRBD1 (5 bases). The CDR3 length is 11 residues. The V gene's germline CDR1 is GTSNPN and CDR2 SVGIG (reference sequence). V was trimmed by 0 bases and J by 8 bases, leaving 7 bases between them. The CDR3 DNA reads TGTGCCTGGAGTGTACGGGGGGAAGCTTTCTTT. Residues: CAWSVRGEAFF.

The V call is TRBV28, the J call TRBJ1-2, with TRBD1 identical over 9 bases. J was trimmed by 7 bases and V by 6 bases; bases with no gene match: 3. Germline V gene sequence: CDR1 MDHEN, CDR2 SYDVKM. CDR3 length equals 12 residues. The CDR3 here is CASSTGGSGYTF. In nucleotides, the CDR3 is TGTGCCAGCAGCACAGGGGGCAGTGGCTACACCTTC.

The chain recombines TRBV4-2 with TRBJ1-5; TRBD1 matches 11 bases. Losses at the gene ends were 1 base for V and 1 base for J; bases not matched to a gene: 0. CDR3 size: 16 residues. Looked up from germline, CDR1 is LGHNA and CDR2 is YNFKEQ. In DNA, the CDR3 is TGTGCCAGCAGCCAAGGGGACAGGGGGAGCAATCAGCCCCAGCATTTT. Protein sequence: CASSQGDRGSNQPQHF.

The chain recombines TRBV13 with TRBJ2-7; TRBD2 aligns across 7 bases. Germline V CDR1 and CDR2: PRHDT, FYEKMQ (reference sequence). The CDR3 has 16 amino acids. V shed 3 bases, J shed 4 bases, and the junction held 12 bases outside the gene matches. The CDR3 sequence is CASSFSRWGGRYEQYF. Written as DNA, the CDR3 is TGTGCCAGCAGCTTCAGCCGGTGGGGGGGTAGGTACGAGCAGTACTTC.

The chain recombines TRBV15 with TRBJ2-2, with TRBD1 matching 8 bases. V shed 0 bases and J 5 bases; nucleotides not matched to a gene: 14. In germline, CDR1 is LNHNV, CDR2 YYDKDF (reference sequence). The CDR3 length is 19 residues. CDR3 protein: CATSRERQGQLSRTGELFF. The CDR3 DNA sequence: TGTGCCACCAGCAGAGAACGACAGGGGCAATTATCGAGGACCGGGGAGCTGTTTTTT.

The CDR3 protein is CAISESLESGAKNIQYF. For the CDR3, the DNA is TGTGCCATCAGTGAGTCGTTGGAATCGGGAGCCAAAAACATTCAGTACTTC. This chain links TRBV10-3 with TRBJ2-4, with D hard to call. Germline CDR1 is ENHRY and CDR2 is SYGVKD. The CDR3 spans 17 residues. Trimming left V 0 bases short and J 0 bases short, with 12 bases between.

This clone occurred once. The chain uses TRBV3-1 (or the pseudogene TRBV3-2) and TRBJ2-2; 12 bases match TRBD1. The CDR3 is made up of 17 amino acids. Germline lookup yields CDR1 LGHDT and CDR2 YNNKEL (reference sequence). V lost 5 bases and J lost 3; bases outside the gene matches: 7. The CDR3 DNA reads TGTGCCAGCAGCTATGGGACAGGGGGCTCCTACACCGGGGAGCTGTTTTTT. The encoded protein is CASSYGTGGSYTGELFF.

This clone appeared a single time. The rearrangement links TRBV24-1 to TRBJ2-1; D perhaps matches TRBD2 (6 bases). The germline CDR1 and CDR2 sequences are KGHDR and SFDVKD. This CDR3 is built from 13 residues. Trimming shortened V by 4 bases and J by 8 bases, and 11 bases separated the two germline ends. CDR3 bases: TGTGCCACCAGTGACGGAGGGATCGATGAGCAGTTCTTC. Translation: CATSDGGIDEQFF.

The rearrangement uses TRBV4-1 and TRBJ2-4; perhaps TRBD2 as D (6 bases). Germline-derived CDR1 and CDR2 are MGHRA and YSYEKL. Between the trimmed V and J ends, which lost 0 bases and 1 base, there was a span of 13 bases. The CDR3 spans 17 residues. The CDR3 loop reads CASSQDFTSWAKNIQYF. In DNA form, the CDR3 reads TGCGCCAGCAGCCAAGATTTCACTAGCTGGGCCAAAAACATTCAGTACTTC.

The chain carries TRBV14 and TRBJ2-3, with 7 bases fitting TRBD1. From germline, CDR1 is SGHDN and CDR2 FVKESK. The CDR3 contains 14 residues. Unmatched junction bases numbered 3, after V lost 4 bases and J lost 2 bases. The CDR3 sequence is CASSRGQFTDTQYF. In DNA form, the CDR3 reads TGTGCCAGCAGCCGGGGACAGTTCACAGATACGCAGTATTTT. The variable domain in full, completed from reference TRBV14 and TRBJ2-3, reads EAGVTQFPSHSVIEKGQTVTLRCDPISGHDNLYWYRRVMGKEIKFLLHFVKESKQDESGMPNNRFLAERTGGTYSTLKVQPAELEDSGVYFCASSRGQFTDTQYFGPGTRLTVL.

This chain connects TRBV5-1 to TRBJ2-3; D is unresolved. Germline values: CDR1 SGHRS, CDR2 YFSETQ. The V and J ends lost 3 bases and 2 bases respectively, with 7 bases between them. The CDR3 length is 13 residues. The CDR3 region has the DNA TGCGCCAGCAGCTCCGTCGTCACAGATACGCAGTATTTT. As protein: CASSSVVTDTQYF.